Each of the 20 T cell receptor beta chains below was sequenced from the same sample in a study of cytomegalovirus exposure and HLA in healthy donors. The PCR had 60 Vbeta and 13 Jbeta primers. This table comes from immunoSEQ multiplex PCR, and its TCRdb copy is limited to in-frame clones, with some not included. This sample has over 100,000 clones, with 79% found just once. Sequenced: PBMCs. These receptors all come from a woman aged 18 to 35 in good health and CMV-seropositive.

The rearrangement links TRBV5-4 to TRBJ2-1; D is perhaps TRBD2 (5 bases). Germline V gives CDR1 SGHNT, CDR2 YYREEE (reference sequence). V was cut by 5 bases and J by 8 bases, with 20 bases left in between. The CDR3 runs 15 residues. The CDR3 loop is CASSHPSDPRDEQFF. CDR3 coding DNA: TGTGCCAGCAGTCACCCCAGCGACCCGCGGGATGAGCAGTTCTTC. Filled out from reference TRBV5-4 and TRBJ2-1, the complete variable domain reads ETGVTQSPTHLIKTRGQQVTLRCSSQSGHNTVSWYQQALGQGPQFIFQYYREEENGRGNFPPRFSGLQFPNYSSELNVNALELDDSALYLCASSHPSDPRDEQFFGPGTRLTVL.

This chain links TRBV5-1 with TRBJ1-2; perhaps TRBD1 as D (6 bases). The CDR3 length is 13 residues. Trimming took 0 bases from V and 8 from J, leaving 11 bases between them. In germline, CDR1 is SGHRS, CDR2 YFSETQ. This CDR3 is CASSLEGERGYTF. Here the CDR3 DNA reads TGCGCCAGCAGCTTGGAGGGGGAACGGGGCTACACCTTC.

This chain uses TRBV11-3 with TRBJ2-2, with 10 bases matching TRBD1. The CDR3 spans 15 residues. With 7 bases clipped from V and 7 bases from J, the junction kept 9 bases outside the gene matches. CDR1 is SGHNT, CDR2 YENEEA, per germline. The CDR3 loop is CASTLTGGALGELFF. The CDR3 nucleotides read TGTGCCAGCACCCTGACAGGGGGCGCCCTCGGGGAGCTGTTTTTT.

This clone was recorded a few times. The V call is TRBV7-9, the J call TRBJ2-3, with a possible D match to TRBD1 (6 bases). Germline V gives CDR1 SEHNR, CDR2 FQNEAQ (reference sequence). V was clipped by 5 bases and J by 6 bases, with 12 bases between them. This CDR3 region has 13 residues. The CDR3 bases are TGTGCCAGCAGCCCGCGAAGGGGGGATACGCAGTATTTT. Its translation: CASSPRRGDTQYF.

The chain joins TRBV30 to TRBJ1-1, with 9 bases lining up with TRBD1. Germline V CDR1 and CDR2: GTSNPN, SVGIG (reference sequence). The J segment lost 3 bases and the V segment lost 0 bases, leaving 17 bases of the junction unmatched. This CDR3 is 19 amino acids long. The CDR3 is CAWSVYLPPDRGPYTEAFF. DNA for the CDR3: TGTGCCTGGAGTGTATACCTCCCTCCGGACAGGGGCCCTTACACTGAAGCTTTCTTT.

The gene calls are TRBV9 and TRBJ2-7, with 7 bases identical to TRBD1. CDR1 is SGDLS and CDR2 is YYNGEE in the germline V gene. The V gene end was trimmed by 3 bases and the J gene end by 2 bases; junction bases not matched to a gene: 5. The CDR3 extends over 14 amino acids. CDR3 sequence (DNA): TGTGCCAGCAGCGGCTGGGACAGCACCTACGAGCAGTACTTC. Amino acids: CASSGWDSTYEQYF.

The V and J genes are TRBV7-9 and TRBJ1-3; the D gene is possibly TRBD1 (6 bases). The length of the CDR3 is 15 residues. V gave up 5 bases and J gave up 1 base, with 12 bases separating them. Germline CDR1 and CDR2: SEHNR and FQNEAQ (reference sequence). The DNA of the CDR3 is TGTGCCAGCAGCAGTCTGACAGGATCTGGAAACACCATATATTTT. Translating gives CASSSLTGSGNTIYF.

V is TRBV9 and J is TRBJ2-2, with D perhaps matching TRBD1 (7 bases). Germline V gene sequence: CDR1 SGDLS, CDR2 YYNGEE. The germline V and J ends were trimmed by 6 bases and 4 bases, with 16 bases remaining between them. The length of the CDR3 is 15 residues. The CDR3 region is CASTEQGEATGELFF. Written as DNA, the CDR3 is TGTGCCAGCACAGAGCAGGGGGAGGCCACCGGGGAGCTGTTTTTT.

J is TRBJ1-3 and V is TRBV13; TRBD1 aligns across 10 bases. Trimming at V came to 7 bases and at J to 0 bases, leaving 15 bases not matched to a gene. There are 19 residues in the CDR3. CDR1 PRHDT and CDR2 FYEKMQ come from the germline V gene (reference sequence). The CDR3 region is CASISSEGQGIVSGNTIYF. The DNA for the CDR3 is TGTGCCAGCATCTCCAGTGAGGGACAGGGGATTGTCTCTGGAAACACCATATATTTT.

The J gene is TRBJ2-3, the V gene TRBV19; 7 nucleotides agree with TRBD2. Germline V gene sequence: CDR1 LNHDA, CDR2 SQIVND (reference sequence). V trimming: 3 bases; J trimming: 0 bases; junction bases outside the gene matches: 6. This CDR3 is built from 16 residues. CDR3 in DNA: TGTGCCAGTAGTATCAGCCTAGCGGCTAGCACAGATACGCAGTATTTT. Translating gives CASSISLAASTDTQYF.

The V and J genes are TRBV27 and TRBJ1-3, with D unclear. There are 16 residues in the CDR3. Trimming took off 3 bases at V and 0 bases at J, with 12 bases between the two ends. CDR1 MNHEY and CDR2 SMNVEV come from the germline V gene (reference sequence). DNA for the CDR3: TGTGCCAGCAGTTTGGCCGGAGACGACTCTGGAAACACCATATATTTT. Translating gives CASSLAGDDSGNTIYF.

The J gene is TRBJ2-5, the V gene TRBV10-3; D is uncertain. Germline V gene lookup returns CDR1 ENHRY and CDR2 SYGVKD. The CDR3 runs to 14 residues. V lost 6 bases to trimming and J lost 5 bases, with 16 bases between them. This chain's CDR3 is CAIRQESTEETQYF. The CDR3 DNA follows: TGTGCCATCAGACAAGAGTCCACGGAGGAGACCCAGTACTTC.

The V and J genes are TRBV9 and TRBJ1-5; a weak D match, TRBD1 (6 bases). The CDR3 is 16 amino acids. The V gene's germline CDR1 is SGDLS and CDR2 YYNGEE. With 0 bases removed from V and 4 bases from J, the gap between germline ends came to 14 bases. CDR3 DNA: TGTGCCAGCAGCGTAGGTCCTGCCCAGGGGAATCAGCCCCAGCATTTT. Its protein is CASSVGPAQGNQPQHF.

This clone was detected a few times. V and J are TRBV5-1 and TRBJ2-7, with TRBD1 matching over 11 bases. Germline-derived CDR1 and CDR2 are SGHRS and YFSETQ. The junction had 2 bases not matched to a gene; V was cut back by 4 bases and J by 2 bases. The CDR3 has 14 amino acids. In nucleotides, the CDR3 is TGCGCCAGCAGCCCGGGACAGGGGGCCTACGAGCAGTACTTC. Translating gives CASSPGQGAYEQYF.

The chain combines TRBV5-1 with TRBJ2-1; the D gene is possibly TRBD2 (5 bases). Trimming pared 4 bases from V and 10 bases from J, leaving 12 bases between. The CDR3 totals 12 residues. Germline V gene sequence: CDR1 SGHRS, CDR2 YFSETQ. CDR3 in amino acids: CASSSRRGEQFF. The CDR3 DNA reads as TGCGCCAGCAGCAGTCGACGAGGGGAGCAGTTCTTC.

This clone was counted once. V usage is TRBV11-2 and J usage is TRBJ1-4, with D uncertain. The CDR3 runs to 17 residues. Trimming pared 6 bases from V and 5 bases from J, leaving 22 bases between. Looked up from germline, CDR1 is SGHAT and CDR2 is FQNNGV. The chain's CDR3 is CASSSYGPTKFNEKLFF. The CDR3 DNA reads as TGTGCCAGCAGTTCCTATGGTCCTACGAAATTCAATGAAAAACTGTTTTTT.

The chain employs TRBV7-8 and TRBJ1-2; no clear D gene. In germline, CDR1 is SGHVS, CDR2 FQNEAQ. This CDR3 has 15 amino acids. Between the trimmed V and J ends, which lost 4 bases and 8 bases, there was a span of 20 bases. Written as DNA, the CDR3 is TGTGCCAGCAGCTCCCCGCCGACCCTCGGGAGGGGCTACACCTTC. It specifies CASSSPPTLGRGYTF.

J is TRBJ1-2 and V is TRBV18; no reliable D call. V was clipped by 3 bases and J by 1 base, with 15 bases between them. Germline CDR1 and CDR2: KGHSH and LQKENI. The CDR3 runs to 16 residues. Here the CDR3 reads CASSPTGEAGNYGYTF. CDR3 DNA: TGTGCCAGCTCACCGACCGGGGAGGCCGGTAACTATGGCTACACCTTC.

This chain links TRBV9 with TRBJ1-5; TRBD1 is a possible D gene (6 bases). V lost 1 base, J lost 7 bases, and 12 bases lay in between. CDR1 and CDR2 from the germline V gene are SGDLS and YYNGEE. The CDR3 has 14 amino acids. The CDR3 DNA sequence: TGTGCCAGCAGCGTAACAGGGTTCGCGCAGCCCCAGCATTTT. Translating it yields CASSVTGFAQPQHF.

The chain has TRBV11-2 and TRBJ2-1, with a possible D match to TRBD1 (5 bases). The germline V gene encodes CDR1 SGHAT and CDR2 FQNNGV. With 0 bases removed from V and 13 bases from J, the gap between germline ends came to 7 bases. CDR3 length equals 11 residues. The CDR3 nucleotides are TGTGCCAGCAGCTTAGAACAGGTCCAGTTCTTC. The encoded protein is CASSLEQVQFF.